The 13 T cell receptor beta chains presented below share a single source sample, sequenced in a study of cytomegalovirus exposure and HLA in healthy donors. Produced via immunoSEQ multiplex PCR; TCRdb's table is partial and in-frame only. The table shows about 130,000 clones, with 85% to 90% occurring only once. Sequencing used PBMCs. These receptor sequences come from a woman between 18 and 30 years old in good health and CMV-seropositive.

The rearrangement links TRBV9 to TRBJ1-2, with TRBD1 matching 8 bases. In germline, CDR1 is SGDLS, CDR2 YYNGEE. J gave up 6 bases and V 3 bases, and 1 base lay outside the gene matches. This CDR3 region has 12 residues. CDR3 region: CASSAQGDGYTF. The CDR3, as DNA: TGTGCCAGCAGCGCACAGGGGGATGGCTACACCTTC.

A word on this clone: A read error may produce the germline difference seen at one junction end. The CDR3 region is CASSLSDRGNTIYF. The CDR3 nucleotides are TGTGCCAGCAGCTTATCTGACAGGGGAAACACCATATATTTT. This chain joins TRBV27 and TRBJ1-3; D might be TRBD1 (6 bases). The CDR3 covers 14 residues. Germline CDR1 reads MNHEY; CDR2 reads SMNVEV (reference sequence).

V usage is TRBV19 and J usage is TRBJ1-1; 7 nucleotides agree with TRBD1. The CDR3 has 15 residues. The germline gives CDR1 LNHDA, CDR2 SQIVND (reference sequence). Trimming took 4 bases from V and 0 from J; bases not matched to a gene: 5. The CDR3 protein is CASSSPGQMNTEAFF. The CDR3 coding sequence is TGTGCCAGTAGTAGTCCGGGACAGATGAACACTGAAGCTTTCTTT.

The rearrangement uses TRBV6-5 and TRBJ1-4; possibly TRBD1 for D (6 bases). Germline assignment: CDR1 MNHEY and CDR2 SVGAGI. V was trimmed by 0 bases and J by 0 bases, leaving 8 bases between them. CDR3 length: 16 residues. The CDR3 DNA reads as TGTGCCAGCAGTTACTCGAACAGGGCAACTAATGAAAAACTGTTTTTT. Its translation: CASSYSNRATNEKLFF.

The CDR3 DNA reads as TGTGCCAGCAGATCCTTCAGGGGACCCTACGAGCAGTACTTC. This translates into CASRSFRGPYEQYF. This chain links TRBV6-5 with TRBJ2-7; a weak D match, TRBD1 (6 bases). Per germline, CDR1 MNHEY and CDR2 SVGAGI. The CDR3 spans 14 residues. V was trimmed by 6 bases and J by 2 bases, leaving 14 bases between them.

The genes are TRBV5-8 and TRBJ1-2, with D tentatively TRBD1 (6 bases). The CDR3 spans 15 residues. Germline CDR1 is SGHTS and CDR2 is YDEGEE. Trimming removed 6 bases at V and 0 bases at J, with 15 bases between. CDR3 sequence: CASIFPDRSNYGYTF. The CDR3 bases are TGTGCCAGCATCTTTCCGGACAGATCTAACTATGGCTACACCTTC.

V gene TRBV19 combines with J gene TRBJ1-1, with 8 bases matching TRBD1. Germline assignment: CDR1 LNHDA and CDR2 SQIVND (reference sequence). There are 18 residues in the CDR3. Trimming at V came to 0 bases and at J to 5 bases, leaving 14 bases not matched to a gene. CDR3 region: CASSIDLWDRRRDTEAFF. The CDR3 DNA follows: TGTGCCAGTAGTATAGATCTATGGGACAGGCGCCGAGATACTGAAGCTTTCTTT.

This chain links TRBV4-1 with TRBJ2-3, with D hard to call. V was pared by 3 bases and J by 1 base, with 11 bases between. The CDR3 runs to 15 residues. Per germline, CDR1 MGHRA and CDR2 YSYEKL. The CDR3 region has the DNA TGCGCCAGCAGCCAGAACCCGTTAGGCACAGATACGCAGTATTTT. Translation: CASSQNPLGTDTQYF.

The CDR3 DNA follows: TGTGCCAGCAGCCTAATCGGACAGATATCTGAAGCTTTCTTT. It specifies CASSLIGQISEAFF. The chain is built from TRBV2 and TRBJ1-1; D might be TRBD1 (6 bases). The V end was cut by 6 bases, the J end by 6 bases, with 17 bases between. CDR1 is SNHLY and CDR2 is FYNNEI in the germline V gene. The CDR3 loop spans 14 amino acids.

The V and J genes are TRBV28 and TRBJ1-2; TRBD1 might be the D (5 bases). The CDR3 has 11 residues. CDR1 and CDR2 (germline): MDHEN, SYDVKM. V was clipped by 10 bases and J by 5 bases, with 11 bases between them. The CDR3 is CATTGSYGYTF. The CDR3 DNA reads TGTGCCACCACAGGATCATATGGCTACACCTTC.

The V gene is TRBV10-3, the J gene TRBJ2-7, with a weak D call TRBD2 (6 bases). Germline V gives CDR1 ENHRY, CDR2 SYGVKD. Trimming shortened V by 6 bases and J by 7 bases, and 13 bases separated the two germline ends. The CDR3 covers 12 residues. This chain's CDR3 is CAIREGGREQYF. DNA of the CDR3: TGTGCCATCAGGGAGGGAGGCCGGGAGCAGTACTTC.

V and J are TRBV21-1 and TRBJ2-7; the tabulated D call, TRBD1, remains unverified against the DNA. TRBV21-1 corresponds to a pseudogene. This CDR3 has 17 amino acids. The DNA of the CDR3 is TGTGCCAGCAGCAAAGGAAGAAGACAGGGGGTCTCCTACGAGCAGTACTTC. It translates to CASSKGRRQGVSYEQYF.

This clone was counted between two and nine times. The genes are TRBV27 and TRBJ1-6, with 11 bases fitting TRBD1. J lost 7 bases, V lost 5 bases, and 4 bases had no gene match. CDR1 is MNHEY, CDR2 SMNVEV, per germline (reference sequence). The CDR3 length is 15 residues. CDR3 sequence: CASSARDRGNSPLHF. The CDR3 DNA is TGTGCCAGCAGTGCCCGGGACAGGGGGAATTCACCCCTCCACTTT.